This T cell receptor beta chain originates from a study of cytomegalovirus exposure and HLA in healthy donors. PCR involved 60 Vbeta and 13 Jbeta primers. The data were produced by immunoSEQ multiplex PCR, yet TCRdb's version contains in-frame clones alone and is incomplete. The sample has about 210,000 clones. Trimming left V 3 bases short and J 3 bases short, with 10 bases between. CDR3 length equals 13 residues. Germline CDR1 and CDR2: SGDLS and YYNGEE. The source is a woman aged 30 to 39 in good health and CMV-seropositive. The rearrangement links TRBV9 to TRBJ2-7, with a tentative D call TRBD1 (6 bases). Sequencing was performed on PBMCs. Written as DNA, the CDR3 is TGTGCCAGCAGCGATGGACAGCACTACGAGCAGTACTTC. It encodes CASSDGQHYEQYF.